These T cell receptor beta chains were read from a single sample in a study of T-cell reconstitution after alpha-beta-depleted transplantation in children. From the PCR reads, TCRdb called clonotypes with MiXCR, one entry per CDR3 protein. The data hold around 490,000 distinct CDR3 sequences, with about an eighth observed a single time. The specimen was PBMCs, mostly from graft donor cells, collected 180 days after TCRalphabeta/CD19-depleted stem cell transplant. All receptors derive from a female patient between 2 and 15 years old who had a stem cell transplant for aplastic anemia, so the T cells may come from the graft donor. Both conserved end residues are part of each CDR3. The order of the fields is J gene, D gene, clone size, V gene, CDR3 DNA, CDR3 protein. A D gene is named only where the DNA matches it firmly. Only some rows state a clone size, as once, few, many or a class for expanded clones.

j_gene: TRBJ1-4
d_gene: TRBD1
abundance: many
v_gene: TRBV7-2
CDR3nt: TGTGCCAGCAGCAACTGGGACAGGGGAGGCGAAAAACTGTTTTTT
CDR3aa: CASSNWDRGGEKLFF

j_gene: TRBJ1-1
d_gene: -
abundance: many
v_gene: TRBV5-5
CDR3nt: TGTGCCAGCAGCTTGTCCCGGGTCGGCAGGTTGAACACTGAAGCTTTCTTT
CDR3aa: CASSLSRVGRLNTEAFF

j_gene: TRBJ1-5
d_gene: -
abundance: -
v_gene: TRBV6-2/TRBV6-3
CDR3nt: TGTGCCAGCAGTTACTACGGATTTAGCAATCAGCCCCAGCATTTT
CDR3aa: CASSYYGFSNQPQHF

j_gene: TRBJ1-4
d_gene: -
abundance: few
v_gene: TRBV6-2/TRBV6-3
CDR3nt: TGTGCCAGCAGTCGATCGGGCGCAACTAATGAAAAACTGTTTTTT
CDR3aa: CASSRSGATNEKLFF

j_gene: TRBJ1-2
d_gene: TRBD1
abundance: few
v_gene: TRBV10-3
CDR3nt: TGTGCCATCAGTGAGTTAAACAGGGGGCGAGGCTACACCTTC
CDR3aa: CAISELNRGRGYTF

j_gene: TRBJ2-1
d_gene: -
abundance: -
v_gene: TRBV9
CDR3nt: TGTGCCAGCAGCGTCTGGACAGACTCCTACAATGAGCAGTTCTTC
CDR3aa: CASSVWTDSYNEQFF

j_gene: TRBJ2-1
d_gene: TRBD2
abundance: -
v_gene: TRBV7-2
CDR3nt: TGTGCCAGCAGCAACGGACTAGGCTATGAGCAGTTCTTC
CDR3aa: CASSNGLGYEQFF

j_gene: TRBJ2-7
d_gene: TRBD1
abundance: many
v_gene: TRBV6-5
CDR3nt: TGTGCCAGCAGGGGCCGGGACAGGGGGAATCCCTACGAGCAGTACTTC
CDR3aa: CASRGRDRGNPYEQYF

j_gene: TRBJ2-1
d_gene: TRBD2
abundance: -
v_gene: TRBV5-5
CDR3nt: TGTGCCAGCAGCTTGGGCGTAGCGGGAAATGGCTACAATGAGCAGTTCTTC
CDR3aa: CASSLGVAGNGYNEQFF

j_gene: TRBJ1-6
d_gene: -
abundance: few
v_gene: TRBV28
CDR3nt: TGTGCCAGCAGTTCCGCGGGCTCGGGGAATTCACCCCTCCACTTT
CDR3aa: CASSSAGSGNSPLHF

j_gene: TRBJ1-2
d_gene: TRBD1
abundance: -
v_gene: TRBV7-8
CDR3nt: TGTGCCAGCAGCCATGGACAGGGATATGGCTACACCTTC
CDR3aa: CASSHGQGYGYTF

j_gene: TRBJ2-2
d_gene: -
abundance: -
v_gene: TRBV5-1
CDR3nt: TGCGCCAGCAGCATTCCTAGGGCAGGGTCGAACACCGGGGAGCTGTTTTTT
CDR3aa: CASSIPRAGSNTGELFF

j_gene: TRBJ1-4
d_gene: TRBD1
abundance: many
v_gene: TRBV29-1
CDR3nt: TGCAGCGTTTCTTCCGGGACAGACTTTAATGAAAAACTGTTTTTT
CDR3aa: CSVSSGTDFNEKLFF

j_gene: TRBJ2-3
d_gene: -
abundance: few
v_gene: TRBV12-3/TRBV12-4
CDR3nt: TGTGCCAGCAGTCCTCCCGGTAGGGGCCACACAGATACGCAGTATTTT
CDR3aa: CASSPPGRGHTDTQYF

j_gene: TRBJ2-7
d_gene: TRBD1
abundance: -
v_gene: TRBV6-2/TRBV6-3
CDR3nt: TGTGCCAGCAGTTACTCGATTGGGACAGCCCCCTACGAGCAGTACTTC
CDR3aa: CASSYSIGTAPYEQYF

j_gene: TRBJ1-1
d_gene: -
abundance: few
v_gene: TRBV12-3/TRBV12-4
CDR3nt: TGTGCCAGCAGTTCCGACACCATGAACACTGAAGCTTTCTTT
CDR3aa: CASSSDTMNTEAFF

j_gene: TRBJ2-7
d_gene: -
abundance: -
v_gene: TRBV7-8
CDR3nt: TGTGCCAGCAGCTTAGGGAGATATCAGTACTTC
CDR3aa: CASSLGRYQYF

j_gene: TRBJ2-3
d_gene: TRBD2
abundance: few
v_gene: TRBV7-9
CDR3nt: TGTGCCAGCATGGCGGGAGGGGCAGATACGCAGTATTTT
CDR3aa: CASMAGGADTQYF

j_gene: TRBJ2-3
d_gene: -
abundance: -
v_gene: TRBV5-5
CDR3nt: TGTGCCAGCAGCGGTCAGGGGGGGCGGCCCACAGATACGCAGTATTTT
CDR3aa: CASSGQGGRPTDTQYF

j_gene: TRBJ1-1
d_gene: -
abundance: -
v_gene: TRBV25-1
CDR3nt: TGTGCCAGCAGTGATAGGTTCGGAACTGAAGCTTTCTTT
CDR3aa: CASSDRFGTEAFF

j_gene: TRBJ2-5
d_gene: -
abundance: -
v_gene: TRBV5-1
CDR3nt: TGCGCCAGCAGCCGCAGGGGAGCGGAGACCCAGTACTTC
CDR3aa: CASSRRGAETQYF

j_gene: TRBJ2-2
d_gene: -
abundance: many
v_gene: TRBV15
CDR3nt: TGTGCCACCAGCAGGTTCCGACAGGCCACCGGGGAGCTGTTTTTT
CDR3aa: CATSRFRQATGELFF

j_gene: TRBJ1-5
d_gene: -
abundance: -
v_gene: TRBV20-1
CDR3nt: TGCAGTGCCAGACTGGGGGGCCCCAATCAGCCCCAGCATTTT
CDR3aa: CSARLGGPNQPQHF

j_gene: TRBJ1-1
d_gene: -
abundance: -
v_gene: TRBV5-1
CDR3nt: TGCGCCAGCAGCCTGCAATGGGGATTGAACACTGAAGCTTTCTTT
CDR3aa: CASSLQWGLNTEAFF

j_gene: TRBJ1-1
d_gene: TRBD1
abundance: few
v_gene: TRBV9
CDR3nt: TGTGCCAGCAGCGTCCAACAGGGGTTTGTGGGCACTGAAGCTTTCTTT
CDR3aa: CASSVQQGFVGTEAFF

j_gene: TRBJ1-1
d_gene: -
abundance: few
v_gene: TRBV20-1
CDR3nt: TGCAGTGCTAGGGGGACACTCCGTTCTTTCTTT
CDR3aa: CSARGTLRSFF

j_gene: TRBJ2-7
d_gene: -
abundance: -
v_gene: TRBV11-2
CDR3nt: TGTGCCAGCAGCCCAAGAGACCCAAAGGGCAACTACGAGCAGTACTTC
CDR3aa: CASSPRDPKGNYEQYF

j_gene: TRBJ1-1
d_gene: -
abundance: few
v_gene: TRBV29-1
CDR3nt: TGCAGCGTTGGGACAGTTTGGGGGCGAATGAACACTGAAGCTTTCTTT
CDR3aa: CSVGTVWGRMNTEAFF

j_gene: TRBJ2-5
d_gene: -
abundance: many
v_gene: TRBV4-1
CDR3nt: TGCGCCAGCAGCCAAGATGTCCACCAAGAGACCCAGTACTTC
CDR3aa: CASSQDVHQETQYF

j_gene: TRBJ2-1
d_gene: -
abundance: -
v_gene: TRBV7-2
CDR3nt: TGTGCCAGCAGCTCCAATCCCGGGCTTATCCACTCCTACAATGAGCAGTTCTTC
CDR3aa: CASSSNPGLIHSYNEQFF

j_gene: TRBJ2-1
d_gene: TRBD1
abundance: few
v_gene: TRBV6-4
CDR3nt: TGTGCCAGCAGTGACTCCTGGACAGGTCCCTACAATGAGCAGTTCTTC
CDR3aa: CASSDSWTGPYNEQFF

j_gene: TRBJ2-7
d_gene: -
abundance: few
v_gene: TRBV20-1
CDR3nt: TGCAGTGCTTCCGGGATGTCCTACGAGCAGTACTTC
CDR3aa: CSASGMSYEQYF

j_gene: TRBJ1-6
d_gene: -
abundance: -
v_gene: TRBV12-3/TRBV12-4
CDR3nt: TGTGCCAGCAGTTTACAGGGTCAGACACCCCTCCACTTT
CDR3aa: CASSLQGQTPLHF

j_gene: TRBJ1-2
d_gene: TRBD1
abundance: -
v_gene: TRBV20-1
CDR3nt: TGCAGTGCTAGAGATCCCAGGGGGCGCGAGCGTCACTATGGCTACACCTTC
CDR3aa: CSARDPRGRERHYGYTF

j_gene: TRBJ1-4
d_gene: TRBD1
abundance: few
v_gene: TRBV7-9
CDR3nt: TGTGCCAGCAGCTCCCCCGGGACAGGGAGAGAAAAACTGTTTTTT
CDR3aa: CASSSPGTGREKLFF

j_gene: TRBJ2-1
d_gene: -
abundance: -
v_gene: TRBV28
CDR3nt: TGTGCCAGCAGTTTCCAGGGCTACAATGAGCAGTTCTTC
CDR3aa: CASSFQGYNEQFF

j_gene: TRBJ1-1
d_gene: TRBD1
abundance: few
v_gene: TRBV6-5
CDR3nt: TGTGCCAGCAGTTACTATTTGACAGGGGAAGCTTTCTTT
CDR3aa: CASSYYLTGEAFF